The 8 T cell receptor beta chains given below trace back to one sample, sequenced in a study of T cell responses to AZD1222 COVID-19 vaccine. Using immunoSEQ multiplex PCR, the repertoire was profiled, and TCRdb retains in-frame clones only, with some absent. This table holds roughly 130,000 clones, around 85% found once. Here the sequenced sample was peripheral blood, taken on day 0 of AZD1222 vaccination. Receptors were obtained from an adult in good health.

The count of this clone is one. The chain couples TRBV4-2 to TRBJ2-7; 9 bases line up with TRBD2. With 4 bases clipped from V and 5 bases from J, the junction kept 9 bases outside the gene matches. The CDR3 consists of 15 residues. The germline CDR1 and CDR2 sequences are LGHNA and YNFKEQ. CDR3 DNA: TGTGCCAGCAGCCGAGTCGGCGGGGGGGCTAACGAGCAGTACTTC. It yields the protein CASSRVGGGANEQYF.

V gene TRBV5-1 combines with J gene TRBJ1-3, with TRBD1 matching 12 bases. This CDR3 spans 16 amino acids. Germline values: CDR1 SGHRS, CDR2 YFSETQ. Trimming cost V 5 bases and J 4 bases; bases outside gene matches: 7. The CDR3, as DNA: TGCGCCAGCAGTCTTACCGGGACAGGGGGCGGAAACACCATATATTTT. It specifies CASSLTGTGGGNTIYF.

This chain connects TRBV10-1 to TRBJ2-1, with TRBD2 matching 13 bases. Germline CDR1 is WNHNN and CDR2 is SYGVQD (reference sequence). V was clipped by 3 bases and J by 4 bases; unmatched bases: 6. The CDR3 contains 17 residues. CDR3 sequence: CASSDRLAGGPYNEQFF. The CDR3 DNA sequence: TGCGCCAGCAGTGACAGACTAGCGGGGGGTCCGTACAATGAGCAGTTCTTC.

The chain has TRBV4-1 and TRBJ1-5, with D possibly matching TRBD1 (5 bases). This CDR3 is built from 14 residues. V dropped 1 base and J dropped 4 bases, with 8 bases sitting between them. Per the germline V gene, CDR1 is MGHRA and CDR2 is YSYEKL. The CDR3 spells CASSQAGWNQPQHF. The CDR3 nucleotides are TGCGCCAGCAGCCAAGCAGGGTGGAATCAGCCCCAGCATTTT.

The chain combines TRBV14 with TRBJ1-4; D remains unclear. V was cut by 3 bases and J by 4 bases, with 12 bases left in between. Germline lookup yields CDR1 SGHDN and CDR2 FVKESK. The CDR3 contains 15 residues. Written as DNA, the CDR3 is TGTGCCAGCAGCCACGGTCTCCAGTTTAATGAAAAACTGTTTTTT. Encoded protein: CASSHGLQFNEKLFF.

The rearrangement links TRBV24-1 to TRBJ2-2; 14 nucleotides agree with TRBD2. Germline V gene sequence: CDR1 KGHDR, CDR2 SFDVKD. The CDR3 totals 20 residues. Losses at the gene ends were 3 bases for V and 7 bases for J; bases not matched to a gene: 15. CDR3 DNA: TGTGCCACCAGTGATCCTCTTAAGCCGGGACTAGCGGGAGAGATCGGGGAGCTGTTTTTT. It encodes CATSDPLKPGLAGEIGELFF.

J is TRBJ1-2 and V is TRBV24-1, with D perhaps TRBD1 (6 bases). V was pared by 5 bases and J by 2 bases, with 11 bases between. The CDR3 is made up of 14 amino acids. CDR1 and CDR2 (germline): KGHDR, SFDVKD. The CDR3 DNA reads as TGTGCCACCAGTGGTACTACAGGGAACTATGGCTACACCTTC. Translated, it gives CATSGTTGNYGYTF.

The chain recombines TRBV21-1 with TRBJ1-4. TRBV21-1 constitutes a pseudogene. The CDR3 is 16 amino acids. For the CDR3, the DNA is TGTGCCAGCAGCAAAGGGGGTTTATGGGTGAATGAAAAACTGTTTTTT. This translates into CASSKGGLWVNEKLFF.